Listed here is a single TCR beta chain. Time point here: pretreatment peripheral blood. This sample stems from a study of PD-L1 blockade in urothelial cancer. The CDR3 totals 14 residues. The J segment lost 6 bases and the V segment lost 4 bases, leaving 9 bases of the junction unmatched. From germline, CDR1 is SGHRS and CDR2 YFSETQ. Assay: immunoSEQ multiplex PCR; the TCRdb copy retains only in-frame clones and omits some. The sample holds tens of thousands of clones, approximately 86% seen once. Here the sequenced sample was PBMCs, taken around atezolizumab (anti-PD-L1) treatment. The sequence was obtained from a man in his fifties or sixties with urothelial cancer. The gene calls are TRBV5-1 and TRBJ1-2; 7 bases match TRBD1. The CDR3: CASSRQGQDDGYTF. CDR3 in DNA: TGCGCCAGCAGCCGACAGGGCCAAGATGATGGCTACACCTTC.